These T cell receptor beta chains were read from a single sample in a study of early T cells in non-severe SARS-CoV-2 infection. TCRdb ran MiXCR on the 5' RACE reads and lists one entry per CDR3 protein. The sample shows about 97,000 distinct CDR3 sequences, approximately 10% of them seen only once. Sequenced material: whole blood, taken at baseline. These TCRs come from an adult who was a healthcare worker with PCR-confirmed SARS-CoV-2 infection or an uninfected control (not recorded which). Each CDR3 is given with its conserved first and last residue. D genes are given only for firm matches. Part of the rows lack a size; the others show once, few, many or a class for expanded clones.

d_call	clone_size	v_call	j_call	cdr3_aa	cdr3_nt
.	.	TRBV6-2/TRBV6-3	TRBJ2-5	CASSPTLPQETQYF	TGTGCCAGCAGCCCTACACTACCACAAGAGACCCAGTACTTC
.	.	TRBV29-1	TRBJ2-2	CSTDIGNTGELFF	TGCAGCACCGACATAGGGAACACCGGGGAGCTGTTTTTT
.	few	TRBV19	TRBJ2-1	CASRLGAGNEQFF	TGTGCCAGTCGACTGGGGGCGGGCAATGAGCAGTTCTTC
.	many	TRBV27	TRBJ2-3	CASSLASTDTQYF	TGTGCCAGCAGTCTAGCGTCCACAGATACGCAGTATTTT
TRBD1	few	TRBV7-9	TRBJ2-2	CASRAGTGDNTGELFF	TGTGCCAGCAGGGCCGGGACAGGGGACAACACCGGGGAGCTGTTTTTT
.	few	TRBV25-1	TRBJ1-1	CASSRAGRSAEAFF	TGTGCGTCTAGTAGAGCGGGACGGAGTGCTGAAGCTTTCTTT
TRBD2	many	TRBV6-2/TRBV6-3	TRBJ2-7	CASSRGWEGSYEQYF	TGTGCCAGCAGTCGCGGCTGGGAGGGATCCTACGAGCAGTACTTC
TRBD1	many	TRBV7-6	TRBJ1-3	CASSAQGSFHSGNTIYF	TGTGCCAGCAGCGCACAGGGGTCTTTTCACTCTGGAAACACCATATATTTT
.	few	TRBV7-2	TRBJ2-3	CASSLDDGVGSDTQYF	TGTGCCAGCAGCTTAGACGACGGAGTAGGTTCGGATACGCAGTATTTT
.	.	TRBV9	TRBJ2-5	CASSAYVGQETQYF	TGTGCCAGCAGCGCCTACGTGGGGCAAGAGACCCAGTACTTC
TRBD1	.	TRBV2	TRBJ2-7	CASSEGTGNYEQYF	TGTGCCAGCAGTGAGGGGACAGGGAACTACGAGCAGTACTTC
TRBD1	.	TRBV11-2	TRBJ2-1	CASSPIDREEQFF	TGTGCCAGCAGCCCAATTGACAGGGAAGAGCAGTTCTTC
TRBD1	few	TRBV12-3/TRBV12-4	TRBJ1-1	CASSPGQGHLGAFF	TGTGCCAGCAGCCCGGGACAGGGGCACTTGGGGGCTTTCTTT
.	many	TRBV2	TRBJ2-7	CASRIDTHEQYF	TGTGCCAGCAGAATTGACACACACGAGCAGTACTTC
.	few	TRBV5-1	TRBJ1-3	CASSLEGSRTIYF	TGCGCCAGCAGCTTGGAAGGGAGTAGGACCATATATTTT
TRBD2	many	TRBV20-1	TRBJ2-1	CSADSMTSGDNEQFF	TGCAGTGCCGATTCGATGACTAGCGGGGACAATGAGCAGTTCTTC
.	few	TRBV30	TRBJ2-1	CAFRRESSNEQFF	TGTGCCTTCCGGAGGGAAAGTTCGAATGAGCAGTTCTTC
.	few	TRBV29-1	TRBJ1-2	CSVEEGYTF	TGCAGCGTTGAAGAAGGCTACACCTTC
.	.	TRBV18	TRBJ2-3	CASSPTAGPDTQYF	TGTGCCAGCTCACCAACTGCGGGACCAGATACGCAGTATTTT
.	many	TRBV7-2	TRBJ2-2	CASSETNTGELFF	TGTGCCAGCAGCGAAACGAACACCGGGGAGCTGTTTTTT
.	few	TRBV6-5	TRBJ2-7	CASSPRTRVEQYF	TGTGCCAGCAGTCCTCGGACGAGGGTCGAGCAGTACTTC
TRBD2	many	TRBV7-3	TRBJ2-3	CASSLTGRSGSVDTQYF	TGTGCCAGCAGCTTAACGGGTAGGAGCGGGAGTGTGGATACGCAGTATTTT
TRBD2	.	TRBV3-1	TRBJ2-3	CASSHTSGTDTQYF	TGTGCCAGCAGCCATACTAGCGGCACAGATACGCAGTATTTT
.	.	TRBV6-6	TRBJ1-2	CASSSPITSYGYTF	TGTGCCAGCAGTTCCCCGATCACATCCTATGGCTACACCTTC
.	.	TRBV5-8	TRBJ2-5	CASSLDRAGETQYF	TGTGCCAGCAGCTTGGACAGGGCTGGAGAGACCCAGTACTTC
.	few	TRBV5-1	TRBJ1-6	CASSLRGDWDSPLHF	TGCGCCAGCAGCTTGCGGGGTGATTGGGATTCACCCCTCCACTTT
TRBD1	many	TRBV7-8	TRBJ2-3	CASSFSRGRTDTQYF	TGTGCCAGCAGCTTTAGCAGGGGGCGCACAGATACGCAGTATTTT
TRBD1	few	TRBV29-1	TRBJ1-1	CSVLSGDRAAEAFF	TGCAGCGTCTTGAGCGGGGACAGGGCGGCTGAAGCTTTCTTT
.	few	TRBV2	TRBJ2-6	CASRITRTSGANVLTF	TGTGCCAGCAGGATAACACGTACCTCTGGGGCCAACGTCCTGACTTTC
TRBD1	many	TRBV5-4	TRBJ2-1	CASTPGTEYNEQFF	TGTGCCAGCACCCCCGGGACAGAGTACAATGAGCAGTTCTTC
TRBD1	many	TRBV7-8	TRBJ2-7	CASSYDRAPYEQYF	TGTGCCAGCAGCTACGACAGGGCGCCCTACGAGCAGTACTTC
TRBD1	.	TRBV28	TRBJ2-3	CTSSLTGAGQGSADTQYF	TGTACCAGCAGTCTCACCGGAGCGGGACAGGGGAGTGCAGATACGCAGTATTTT
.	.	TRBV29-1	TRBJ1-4	CSVPGPENEKLFF	TGCAGCGTCCCGGGACCTGAGAATGAAAAACTGTTTTTT
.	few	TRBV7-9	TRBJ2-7	CASSLDVGQAPEEQYF	TGTGCCAGCAGCTTAGACGTGGGGCAGGCGCCCGAGGAGCAGTACTTC
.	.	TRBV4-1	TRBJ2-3	CASSQDDYSTDTQYF	TGCGCCAGCAGCCAAGATGACTATAGCACAGATACGCAGTATTTT
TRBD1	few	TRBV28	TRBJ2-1	CASSGTGQGVDNEQFF	TGTGCCAGCAGTGGGACGGGACAGGGGGTCGACAATGAGCAGTTCTTC